This T cell receptor (beta chain) was identified in a study of beta chain features in type 1 diabetes. General study points: Comparison showed that naive, central memory and Treg TCRB repertoires appeared more similar among patients than among healthy donors. Diminished insertions and augmented deletions at VDJ junctions characterized type 1 diabetes patients. Among patients with Type 1 diabetes, TCRB CDR3s were moderately but significantly shorter in every one of the four CD4+ subsets.

Sorting produced populations that all topped 98% purity. This clone has more than one count but fewer than ten. Antigen unknown. Expressed TCRB transcripts were sequenced because the entire RNA isolate underwent reverse transcription. The protocol was immunoSEQ multiplex PCR, while the TCRdb copy is restricted to in-frame clones and leaves out a portion. Here the sample spans about 650,000 clones, roughly 12% being singletons. What was sequenced was naive CD4+ T cells from blood. This receptor was taken from a man younger than 40 with type 1 diabetes.

CDR3: CASRYGGEYNEQFF. In DNA, the CDR3 is TGCGCCAGCAGGTACGGGGGCGAATACAATGAGCAGTTCTTC. The rearrangement joins TRBV5-1 to TRBJ2-1; the D gene could be TRBD1 or TRBD2 (6 bases each). The CDR3 spans 14 residues. Germline V gene data show CDR1 as SGHRS and CDR2 as YFSETQ. V was shortened by 5 bases and J by 4 bases, with 13 bases between the two germline ends.